These 19 T cell receptor beta chains came from one sample sequenced in a study of OX40 agonist ivuxolimab in advanced cancers. Sequencing was performed with immunoSEQ multiplex PCR; in TCRdb, only in-frame clones are kept and a portion is missing. The table has about 29,000 clones, approximately 90% seen once; the top ten hold roughly a tenth. This material consisted of CD4+ or CD8+ T cells sorted from blood, taken in a trial of the OX40 agonist ivuxolimab. The receptor set was obtained from an adult with an advanced solid tumor such as melanoma, head and neck, liver or kidney cancer.

The genes are TRBV27 and TRBJ2-7; D perhaps matches TRBD1 (6 bases). This CDR3 comprises 13 residues. The germline CDR1 and CDR2 sequences are MNHEY and SMNVEV (reference sequence). Trimming stripped 4 bases from V and 1 base from J, with 8 bases between. The CDR3 here is CASSWTESYEQYF. The CDR3 nucleotides are TGTGCCAGCAGTTGGACAGAGTCCTACGAGCAGTACTTC.

V usage is TRBV4-1 and J usage is TRBJ1-1; tentatively, D is TRBD1 (5 bases). CDR1 and CDR2 (germline): MGHRA, YSYEKL. V was pared by 4 bases and J by 5 bases, with 23 bases between. CDR3 length: 17 residues. The CDR3 region is CASSPGGGMFLSTEAFF. CDR3 DNA: TGCGCCAGCAGCCCCGGGGGGGGAATGTTTTTAAGTACTGAAGCTTTCTTT.

This clone was counted between two and nine times. The chain links TRBV7-9 to TRBJ1-1; D remains unclear. V was pared by 2 bases and J by 2 bases, with 0 bases between. Germline assignment: CDR1 SEHNR and CDR2 FQNEAQ (reference sequence). CDR3 length equals 11 residues. The CDR3 DNA reads TGTGCCAGCAGCTTAAACACTGAAGCTTTCTTT. Protein product: CASSLNTEAFF.

This rearrangement joins TRBV7-8 to TRBJ2-3; 15 nucleotides line up with TRBD2. The junction had 9 bases not matched to a gene; V was cut back by 5 bases and J by 0 bases. The germline CDR1 and CDR2 sequences are SGHVS and FQNEAQ. The CDR3 covers 19 residues. This chain's CDR3 is CASSTSGTSGGRSTDTQYF. The CDR3 DNA sequence: TGTGCCAGCAGCACATCCGGGACTAGCGGGGGGCGTAGCACAGATACGCAGTATTTT. Full variable domain (rest looked up from reference TRBV7-8 and TRBJ2-3): GAGVSQSPRYKVAKRGQDVALRCDPISGHVSLFWYQQALGQGPEFLTYFQNEAQLDKSGLPSDRFFAERPEGSVSTLKIQRTQQEDSAVYLCASSTSGTSGGRSTDTQYFGPGTRLTVL.

V usage is TRBV6-6 and J usage is TRBJ2-1; D remains unclear. Trimming took 0 bases from V and 6 from J, leaving 9 bases between them. CDR3 length equals 14 residues. CDR1 is MNHNY, CDR2 SVGAGI, per germline (reference sequence). CDR3 in DNA: TGTGCCAGCAGTTACTCGGCGGAACGCAATGAGCAGTTCTTC. Residues: CASSYSAERNEQFF.

V gene TRBV9 combines with J gene TRBJ1-2; possibly TRBD1 for D (5 bases). The CDR3 totals 14 residues. Germline V CDR1 and CDR2: SGDLS, YYNGEE. With 4 bases removed from V and 1 base from J, the gap between germline ends came to 11 bases. DNA of the CDR3: TGTGCCAGCAGCCCCGACGGGGGTAACTATGGCTACACCTTC. Protein sequence: CASSPDGGNYGYTF.

This chain connects TRBV27 to TRBJ2-1; 8 bases align to TRBD2. CDR1 and CDR2 from the germline V gene are MNHEY and SMNVEV (reference sequence). The CDR3 extends over 14 amino acids. Trimming removed 7 bases from V and 7 bases from J; junction bases left unmatched: 9. The CDR3 coding sequence is TGTGCCAGCAACGTAGCGGGAACCCTGAATGAGCAGTTCTTC. Translating it yields CASNVAGTLNEQFF.

This clone was seen only a few times. V gene TRBV7-8 combines with J gene TRBJ2-1; 8 bases align to TRBD2. There are 17 residues in the CDR3. Germline CDR1 SGHVS, CDR2 FQNEAQ. With 8 bases clipped from V and 7 bases from J, the junction kept 19 bases outside the gene matches. CDR3 region: CASGVLAGSFGFNEQFF. In DNA form, the CDR3 reads TGTGCCAGCGGAGTTTTAGCGGGGTCTTTCGGGTTTAATGAGCAGTTCTTC.

This clone showed up just once. J is TRBJ2-4 and V is TRBV2; TRBD1 is a possible D gene (6 bases). The V gene lost 4 bases and the J gene lost 0 bases, with 13 bases spanning the gap. This CDR3 comprises 16 residues. Germline V gene sequence: CDR1 SNHLY, CDR2 FYNNEI. CDR3 bases: TGTGCCAGCAGTGTTGCGACAGGCCTAGCCAAAAACATTCAGTACTTC. It encodes CASSVATGLAKNIQYF.

This clone has a handful of counts. This rearrangement joins TRBV30 to TRBJ1-1; D call uncertain. With 0 bases removed from V and 2 bases from J, the gap between germline ends came to 7 bases. This CDR3 is 13 amino acids long. Germline V gives CDR1 GTSNPN, CDR2 SVGIG (reference sequence). CDR3 sequence: CAWSVTSNTEAFF. The CDR3 DNA follows: TGTGCCTGGAGTGTAACGTCAAACACTGAAGCTTTCTTT.

This clone appeared a single time. The V gene is TRBV7-8, the J gene TRBJ2-7; the D gene is possibly TRBD2 (7 bases). This CDR3 is built from 13 residues. The V and J ends lost 5 bases and 6 bases respectively, with 14 bases between them. Germline assignment: CDR1 SGHVS and CDR2 FQNEAQ. The CDR3: CASSPRGAFEQYF. The CDR3 coding sequence is TGTGCCAGCAGCCCCCGGGGGGCTTTCGAGCAGTACTTC.

This clone was counted a few times. V and J are TRBV27 and TRBJ1-1, with D possibly TRBD1 on 6 matching bases. The CDR3 contains 15 residues. CDR1 MNHEY and CDR2 SMNVEV come from the germline V gene (reference sequence). The V and J ends lost 2 bases and 5 bases respectively, with 15 bases between them. The CDR3 loop is CASSLNLGGGTEAFF. In DNA, the CDR3 is TGTGCCAGCAGTTTAAATCTCGGGGGCGGTACTGAAGCTTTCTTT.

V and J are TRBV7-2 and TRBJ2-7, with a weak D call TRBD2 (6 bases). Germline CDR1 and CDR2: SGHTA and FQGNSA. V lost 7 bases and J lost 0, with 13 bases in between. The CDR3 has 14 residues. CDR3 sequence: CASTPADYSYEQYF. DNA of the CDR3: TGTGCCAGCACCCCAGCGGACTACTCCTACGAGCAGTACTTC.

The genes are TRBV4-3 and TRBJ2-1; maybe TRBD1 (5 bases). The V and J ends lost 2 bases and 4 bases respectively, with 21 bases between them. This CDR3 is 18 amino acids long. Germline V lookup: CDR1 LGHNA, CDR2 YSLEER. CDR3 region: CASSQQSPTDFLYNEQFF. In nucleotides, the CDR3 is TGCGCCAGCAGCCAACAAAGTCCGACAGACTTTTTGTACAATGAGCAGTTCTTC.

The chain links TRBV9 to TRBJ2-1, with D hard to call. The CDR3 totals 13 residues. Trimming left V 2 bases short and J 3 bases short, with 6 bases between. Germline CDR1 and CDR2: SGDLS and YYNGEE. The CDR3 reads CASSVGDYNEQFF. For the CDR3, the DNA is TGTGCCAGCAGCGTTGGCGACTACAATGAGCAGTTCTTC.

This clone was detected only a few times. The V and J genes are TRBV6-5 and TRBJ2-5, with D possibly being TRBD1 (5 bases). Germline-derived CDR1 and CDR2 are MNHEY and SVGAGI. V lost 1 base to trimming and J lost 2 bases, with 11 bases between them. This CDR3 is 15 amino acids long. The CDR3 DNA sequence: TGTGCCAGCAGTTACTTCTCCCAGGGACAAGAGACCCAGTACTTC. Protein: CASSYFSQGQETQYF.

This clone was counted a single time. The chain employs TRBV10-3 and TRBJ1-5, with no clear D. Looked up from germline, CDR1 is ENHRY and CDR2 is SYGVKD. The CDR3 spans 14 residues. Trimming pared 2 bases from V and 2 bases from J, leaving 7 bases between. CDR3 sequence: CAISEPDRNQPQHF. For the CDR3, the DNA is TGTGCCATCAGTGAGCCGGATCGCAATCAGCCCCAGCATTTT.

The CDR3 DNA reads as TGTGCCAGCAGCTTAGAAAGTAGAGGTGATATGGTTGCCTACTTC. This sequence encodes CASSLESRGDMVAYF. V is TRBV7-9 and J is TRBJ2-4, with D uncertain. The CDR3 length is 15 residues. V was trimmed by 1 base and J by 16 bases, leaving 23 bases between them. Germline assignment: CDR1 SEHNR and CDR2 FQNEAQ (reference sequence).

The V and J genes are TRBV2 and TRBJ2-5; D might be TRBD1 (6 bases). Per the germline V gene, CDR1 is SNHLY and CDR2 is FYNNEI. The CDR3 has 12 residues. Trimming left V 5 bases short and J 5 bases short, with 9 bases between. The CDR3 loop reads CASSYQGETQYF. The CDR3 DNA follows: TGTGCCAGCAGTTATCAGGGGGAGACCCAGTACTTC. Looking up the rest from reference TRBV2 and TRBJ2-5 gives the full variable domain: EPEVTQTPSHQVTQMGQEVILRCVPISNHLYFYWYRQILGQKVEFLVSFYNNEISEKSEIFDDQFSVERPDGSNFTLKIRSTKLEDSAMYFCASSYQGETQYFGPGTRLLVL.